Following are 30 T cell receptor beta chains from one sample sequenced in a study of blood T cell repertoires in COVID-19. The protocol was immunoSEQ multiplex PCR, while the TCRdb copy is restricted to in-frame clones and leaves out a portion. The sample contains a few hundred thousand clones, 70% to 90% of which appear only once. The specimen sequenced was peripheral blood. The source is a woman in her forties or fifties with active or convalescent COVID-19.

The CDR3 loop reads CASSFQGYNEQFF. The CDR3, as DNA: TGTGCCAGCAGCTTCCAGGGGTACAATGAGCAGTTCTTC. The V gene is TRBV7-3, the J gene TRBJ2-1, with a weak D call TRBD1 (6 bases). This CDR3 contains 13 residues. Germline V gene data show CDR1 as SGHTA and CDR2 as FQGTGA. The V gene lost 3 bases and the J gene lost 4 bases, with 7 bases spanning the gap.

The chain recombines TRBV7-8 with TRBJ2-7, with 10 positions matching TRBD1. V gave up 5 bases and J gave up 7 bases; unmatched junction bases: 8. The CDR3 has 14 residues. The V gene's germline CDR1 is SGHVS and CDR2 FQNEAQ. CDR3 DNA sequence: TGTGCCAGCAGCCCCGGGACAGGGGCACGAGAGCAGTACTTC. Its translation is CASSPGTGAREQYF. The full variable domain, with the rest looked up from reference TRBV7-8 and TRBJ2-7, is GAGVSQSPRYKVAKRGQDVALRCDPISGHVSLFWYQQALGQGPEFLTYFQNEAQLDKSGLPSDRFFAERPEGSVSTLKIQRTQQEDSAVYLCASSPGTGAREQYFGPGTRLTVT.

This chain uses TRBV6-6 with TRBJ2-3; 12 nucleotides match TRBD2. The germline V gene encodes CDR1 MNHNY and CDR2 SVGAGI (reference sequence). The CDR3 contains 15 residues. J lost 5 bases, V lost 6 bases, and 6 bases had no gene match. CDR3 DNA: TGTGCCAGCAGAGCGACTAGCGGGAGAGGAGATACGCAGTATTTT. Translation: CASRATSGRGDTQYF.

This chain joins TRBV10-3 and TRBJ2-1; D is possibly TRBD1 (6 bases). Trimming took off 3 bases at V and 8 bases at J, with 11 bases between the two ends. The CDR3 extends over 13 amino acids. Germline V gives CDR1 ENHRY, CDR2 SYGVKD. The CDR3, as DNA: TGTGCCATCAGTGACAGGGGCGGCGATGAGCAGTTCTTC. Translating gives CAISDRGGDEQFF.

This chain links TRBV29-1 with TRBJ1-2; TRBD1 agrees at 7 bases. CDR1 and CDR2 (germline): SQVTM, ANQGSEA. V lost 4 bases to trimming and J lost 6 bases; unmatched junction nucleotides: 11. This CDR3 region has 14 residues. Here the CDR3 reads CSVVNRGDWDGYTF. The CDR3 nucleotides are TGCAGCGTTGTCAACAGGGGAGATTGGGATGGCTACACCTTC.

CDR3 bases: TGTGCCAGCAGCTTGGAGCAGACAAATTCACCCCTCCACTTT. Its translation: CASSLEQTNSPLHF. The J gene is TRBJ1-6, the V gene TRBV5-5; D gene ambiguous. Germline CDR1 SGHKS, CDR2 YYEKEE (reference sequence). The CDR3 consists of 14 residues. V lost 0 bases, J lost 7 bases, and 8 bases lay in between.

The chain links TRBV3-1 (or the pseudogene TRBV3-2) to TRBJ1-3; D is uncertain. This CDR3 spans 12 amino acids. V gave up 4 bases and J gave up 8 bases, with 9 bases separating them. Germline V gene data show CDR1 as LGHDT and CDR2 as YNNKEL (reference sequence). CDR3: CASSRRRDTIYF. The DNA for the CDR3 is TGTGCCAGCAGCCGCCGGAGAGACACCATATATTTT.

CDR3 loop: CASNEQGANEKLFF. Written as DNA, the CDR3 is TGTGCCAGTAACGAACAGGGGGCTAATGAAAAACTGTTTTTT. This chain joins TRBV19 and TRBJ1-4; 8 nucleotides line up with TRBD1. CDR3 length: 14 residues. J was trimmed by 3 bases and V by 7 bases; bases with no gene match: 4. Germline loops: CDR1 LNHDA, CDR2 SQIVND (reference sequence).

Comment on this clone: Within the sample, other DNA sequences also encode this same CDR3. The rearrangement links TRBV2 to TRBJ1-4; the match to TRBD1 covers 9 bases. The CDR3 extends over 13 amino acids. The J segment lost 4 bases and the V segment lost 6 bases, leaving 0 bases of the junction unmatched. Germline V lookup: CDR1 SNHLY, CDR2 FYNNEI. CDR3 nucleotides: TGTGCCAGCAGGGGACAGGGTAATGAAAAACTGTTTTTT. Its protein product is CASRGQGNEKLFF.

The CDR3 loop reads CASSHRAPNTGELFF. The CDR3 DNA sequence: TGTGCCAGCAGCCACAGGGCACCGAACACCGGGGAGCTGTTTTTT. This sequence joins TRBV5-4 and TRBJ2-2, with a possible D match to TRBD1 (6 bases). CDR3 length equals 15 residues. V was shortened by 4 bases and J by 0 bases, with 10 bases between the two germline ends. CDR1 is SGHNT and CDR2 is YYREEE in the germline V gene (reference sequence). Complete variable domain (other parts from reference TRBV5-4 and TRBJ2-2): ETGVTQSPTHLIKTRGQQVTLRCSSQSGHNTVSWYQQALGQGPQFIFQYYREEENGRGNFPPRFSGLQFPNYSSELNVNALELDDSALYLCASSHRAPNTGELFFGEGSRLTVL.

This clone was detected a few times. The V call is TRBV5-1, the J call TRBJ2-5; D may be TRBD2 (6 bases). V lost 1 base to trimming and J lost 3 bases, with 13 bases between them. CDR3 length equals 15 residues. CDR1 is SGHRS and CDR2 is YFSETQ in the germline V gene. The CDR3 DNA reads as TGCGCCAGCAGCTTGACGGGAGTGGGGAAAGAGACCCAGTACTTC. Translating it yields CASSLTGVGKETQYF.

In this sample, this clone turned up a few times. This specimen includes other DNA sequences encoding the same CDR3. The rearrangement uses TRBV18 and TRBJ2-1; D perhaps matches TRBD2 (5 bases). The CDR3 consists of 13 residues. Germline V lookup: CDR1 KGHSH, CDR2 LQKENI. Between the trimmed V and J ends, which lost 1 base and 5 bases, there was a span of 6 bases. The CDR3 DNA is TGTGCCAGCTCACCACGACTAAACAATGAGCAGTTCTTC. It codes for CASSPRLNNEQFF.

V is TRBV5-8 and J is TRBJ2-1, with a possible D match to TRBD2 (5 bases). CDR1 is SGHTS and CDR2 is YDEGEE in the germline V gene. Trimming shortened V by 8 bases and J by 3 bases, and 18 bases separated the two germline ends. The CDR3 loop spans 15 amino acids. This CDR3 is CARIHSPGSYNEQFF. Here the CDR3 DNA reads TGTGCCAGGATACACTCTCCGGGGAGCTACAATGAGCAGTTCTTC.

The rearrangement uses TRBV27 and TRBJ2-1; TRBD2 aligns across 7 bases. CDR3 length: 16 amino acids. Germline loops: CDR1 MNHEY, CDR2 SMNVEV (reference sequence). The V segment lost 10 bases and the J segment 0 bases; nucleotides outside the gene matches: 12. CDR3 residues: CAIGALAGSSYNEQFF. In DNA, the CDR3 is TGTGCCATCGGTGCGTTAGCGGGTAGCTCCTACAATGAGCAGTTCTTC.

This chain joins TRBV29-1 and TRBJ1-5; TRBD1 matches 7 bases. Per germline, CDR1 SQVTM and CDR2 ANQGSEA. J gave up 5 bases and V 4 bases, and 2 bases lay outside the gene matches. This CDR3 region has 12 residues. The CDR3 sequence: CSVGDSYQPQHF. The CDR3 bases are TGCAGCGTTGGGGACAGTTATCAGCCCCAGCATTTT. Filled out from reference TRBV29-1 and TRBJ1-5, the complete variable domain reads SAVISQKPSRDICQRGTSLTIQCQVDSQVTMMFWYRQQPGQSLTLIATANQGSEATYESGFVIDKFPISRPNLTFSTLTVSNMSPEDSSIYLCSVGDSYQPQHFGDGTRLSIL.

V and J are TRBV7-9 and TRBJ1-3; a possible D gene is TRBD1 (6 bases). The V and J ends lost 5 bases and 1 base respectively, with 12 bases between them. Germline V gene data show CDR1 as SEHNR and CDR2 as FQNEAQ (reference sequence). This CDR3 is 15 amino acids long. The CDR3 reads CASSLTQGSGNTIYF. The DNA of the CDR3 is TGTGCCAGCAGCCTGACACAGGGTTCTGGAAACACCATATATTTT.

The chain joins TRBV5-6 to TRBJ2-1; 13 nucleotides align to TRBD2. The CDR3 contains 16 residues. With V trimmed by 3 bases and J by 9 bases, 9 bases remained unmatched. Germline V gives CDR1 SGHDT, CDR2 YYEEEE. CDR3: CASSWEGLAGWSEQFF. The CDR3 coding sequence is TGTGCCAGCAGCTGGGAGGGACTAGCGGGATGGAGTGAGCAGTTCTTC. Based on the CDR3 plus reference TRBV5-6 and TRBJ2-1, the full variable domain is DAGVTQSPTHLIKTRGQQVTLRCSPKSGHDTVSWYQQALGQGPQFIFQYYEEEERQRGNFPDRFSGHQFPNYSSELNVNALLLGDSALYLCASSWEGLAGWSEQFFGPGTRLTVL.

The CDR3 DNA is TGTGCCAGCAGCGGCAGACGGTGGGCTAGCCCAAACGAGCAGTACTTC. Translation gives CASSGRRWASPNEQYF. The chain couples TRBV7-8 to TRBJ2-7; the D gene is possibly TRBD2 (5 bases). The length of the CDR3 is 16 residues. Germline V gives CDR1 SGHVS, CDR2 FQNEAQ. Trimming shortened V by 5 bases and J by 5 bases, and 22 bases separated the two germline ends.

The chain joins TRBV5-1 to TRBJ2-5; 8 bases fit TRBD1. CDR3 length equals 16 residues. Germline values: CDR1 SGHRS, CDR2 YFSETQ. V lost 1 base and J lost 5; bases outside the gene matches: 10. The CDR3 DNA sequence: TGCGCCAGCAGCTTGAACAGGGGGTCGGTTGGGGAGACCCAGTACTTC. Protein sequence: CASSLNRGSVGETQYF. The full variable domain, its missing parts supplied by reference TRBV5-1 and TRBJ2-5, is KAGVTQTPRYLIKTRGQQVTLSCSPISGHRSVSWYQQTPGQGLQFLFEYFSETQRNKGNFPGRFSGRQFSNSRSEMNVSTLELGDSALYLCASSLNRGSVGETQYFGPGTRLLVL.

V gene TRBV28 combines with J gene TRBJ1-2; perhaps TRBD1 as D (6 bases). V was trimmed by 2 bases and J by 0 bases, leaving 19 bases between them. Looked up from germline, CDR1 is MDHEN and CDR2 is SYDVKM. CDR3 size: 18 residues. The CDR3 DNA reads TGTGCCAGCAGTTTAAAGGGATTAGGACAGCCTTCTAACTATGGCTACACCTTC. As protein: CASSLKGLGQPSNYGYTF.

This clone was detected once. The rearrangement links TRBV19 to TRBJ2-1; the D gene is possibly TRBD2 (6 bases). The V and J ends lost 1 base and 8 bases respectively, with 12 bases between them. CDR1 LNHDA and CDR2 SQIVND come from the germline V gene (reference sequence). CDR3 length: 14 residues. For the CDR3, the DNA is TGTGCCAGTAGTATAGGGAGGCGGAGGGATGAGCAGTTCTTC. It specifies CASSIGRRRDEQFF.

V is TRBV2 and J is TRBJ1-2; D is perhaps TRBD1 (6 bases). Germline loops: CDR1 SNHLY, CDR2 FYNNEI. This CDR3 comprises 12 residues. V lost 5 bases, J lost 8 bases, and 12 bases lay in between. In DNA form, the CDR3 reads TGTGCCAGCAGTAGAAAGACAGGAGGCTACACCTTC. This gives the protein CASSRKTGGYTF.

This chain connects TRBV12-3 or TRBV12-4 to TRBJ1-4; no definite D call. Trimming left V 7 bases short and J 3 bases short, with 9 bases between. The length of the CDR3 is 13 residues. This chain's CDR3 is CASTQVANEKLFF. The CDR3, as DNA: TGTGCCAGCACCCAGGTCGCTAATGAAAAACTGTTTTTT.

This chain uses TRBV25-1 with TRBJ1-1, with D hard to call. Germline V lookup: CDR1 MGHDK, CDR2 SYGVNS. The CDR3 sequence is 11 residues long. Trimming took off 4 bases at V and 3 bases at J, with 3 bases between the two ends. CDR3 in amino acids: CASSAYTEAFF. In DNA, the CDR3 is TGTGCCAGCAGTGCCTACACTGAAGCTTTCTTT. The full variable domain, its missing parts supplied by reference TRBV25-1 and TRBJ1-1, is EADIYQTPRYLVIGTGKKITLECSQTMGHDKMYWYQQDPGMELHLIHYSYGVNSTEKGDLSSESTVSRIRTEHFPLTLESARPSHTSQYLCASSAYTEAFFGQGTRLTVV.

This clone was counted a few times. This chain uses TRBV7-9 with TRBJ1-5; D not resolved. CDR3 length: 12 residues. V lost 4 bases to trimming and J lost 7 bases, with 8 bases between them. From germline, CDR1 is SEHNR and CDR2 FQNEAQ (reference sequence). For the CDR3, the DNA is TGTGCCAGCAGCTCCCTTGGCCAGCCCCAGCATTTT. It translates to CASSSLGQPQHF.

The chain is built from TRBV6-6 and TRBJ2-1, with D unclear. CDR3 length: 15 residues. Germline loops: CDR1 MNHNY, CDR2 SVGAGI (reference sequence). V shed 5 bases and J shed 7 bases, with 18 bases lying between them. In DNA, the CDR3 is TGTGCCAGCAGTCCCCCAACTGCCAGGCGAAATGAGCAGTTCTTC. As protein: CASSPPTARRNEQFF.

There are a few counts of this clone. This rearrangement joins TRBV6-5 to TRBJ1-3; tentative D call: TRBD1 (5 bases). Trimming took 0 bases from V and 9 from J, leaving 9 bases between them. The CDR3 extends over 13 amino acids. Germline assignment: CDR1 MNHEY and CDR2 SVGAGI. The CDR3 protein is CASSYSRDTTIYF. Written as DNA, the CDR3 is TGTGCCAGCAGTTACTCCAGGGATACCACCATATATTTT.

This clone was recorded only once. This chain connects TRBV18 to TRBJ1-1; 8 nucleotides line up with TRBD1. The germline CDR1 and CDR2 sequences are KGHSH and LQKENI. This CDR3 is 14 amino acids long. V lost 6 bases, J lost 3 bases, and 6 bases stayed unmatched. The CDR3 nucleotides are TGTGCCAGCTCCCTGGCGGGACAGGACACTGAAGCTTTCTTT. This codes for CASSLAGQDTEAFF.

For this clone: The junction does not match germline at one end; this may be a read error. V usage is TRBV25-1 and J usage is TRBJ1-2; D not certain. This CDR3 contains 14 residues. Germline assignment: CDR1 MGHDK and CDR2 SYGVNS. This chain's CDR3 is CASSETHQNYGYTF. In nucleotides, the CDR3 is TGTGCCAGCAGTGAAACCCACCAGAACTATGGATACACCTTC.

This clone was detected once. The chain joins TRBV4-1 to TRBJ2-7; 7 bases map to TRBD1. Germline assignment: CDR1 MGHRA and CDR2 YSYEKL. CDR3 length equals 17 residues. With V trimmed by 3 bases and J by 2 bases, 13 bases remained unmatched. The CDR3 reads CASSQEVTGTAAYEQYF. CDR3 coding DNA: TGCGCCAGCAGCCAGGAGGTTACCGGGACAGCAGCCTACGAGCAGTACTTC.